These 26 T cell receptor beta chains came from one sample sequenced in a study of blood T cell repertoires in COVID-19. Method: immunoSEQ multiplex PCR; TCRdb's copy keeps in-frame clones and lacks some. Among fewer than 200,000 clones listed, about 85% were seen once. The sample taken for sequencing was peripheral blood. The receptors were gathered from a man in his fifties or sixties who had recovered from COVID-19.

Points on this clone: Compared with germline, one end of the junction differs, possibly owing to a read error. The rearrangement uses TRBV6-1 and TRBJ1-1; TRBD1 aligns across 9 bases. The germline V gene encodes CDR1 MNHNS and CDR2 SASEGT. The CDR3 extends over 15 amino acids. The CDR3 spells CAGSEETGGYTEAFF. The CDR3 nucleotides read TGTGCCGGCAGTGAAGAAACAGGGGGCTACACTGAAGCTTTCTTT.

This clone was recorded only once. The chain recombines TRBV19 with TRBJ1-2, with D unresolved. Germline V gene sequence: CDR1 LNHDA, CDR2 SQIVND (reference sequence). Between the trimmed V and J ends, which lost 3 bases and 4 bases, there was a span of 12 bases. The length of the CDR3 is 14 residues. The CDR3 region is CASSISPGIYGYTF. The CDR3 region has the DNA TGTGCCAGTAGTATTTCCCCGGGAATCTATGGCTACACCTTC.

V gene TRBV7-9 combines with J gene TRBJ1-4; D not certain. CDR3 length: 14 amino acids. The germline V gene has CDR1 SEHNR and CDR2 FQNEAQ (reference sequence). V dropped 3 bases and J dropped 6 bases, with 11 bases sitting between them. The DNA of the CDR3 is TGTGCCAGCAGCTTTGGAGGGTCTTATGAAAAACTGTTTTTT. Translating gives CASSFGGSYEKLFF.

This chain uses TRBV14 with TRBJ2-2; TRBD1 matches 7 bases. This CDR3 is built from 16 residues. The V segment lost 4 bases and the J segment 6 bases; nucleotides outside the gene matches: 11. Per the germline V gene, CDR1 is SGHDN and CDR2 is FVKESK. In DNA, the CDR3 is TGTGCCAGCAGCCGGCCACCTAGGGGGCGCCCCGGGGAGCTGTTTTTT. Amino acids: CASSRPPRGRPGELFF.

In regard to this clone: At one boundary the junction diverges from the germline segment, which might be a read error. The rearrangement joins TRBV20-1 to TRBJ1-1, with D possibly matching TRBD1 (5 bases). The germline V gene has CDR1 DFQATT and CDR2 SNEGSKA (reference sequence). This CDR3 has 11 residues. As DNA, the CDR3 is TGCAGAGCTACAGGGAACACTGAAGCTTTCTTT. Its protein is CRATGNTEAFF.

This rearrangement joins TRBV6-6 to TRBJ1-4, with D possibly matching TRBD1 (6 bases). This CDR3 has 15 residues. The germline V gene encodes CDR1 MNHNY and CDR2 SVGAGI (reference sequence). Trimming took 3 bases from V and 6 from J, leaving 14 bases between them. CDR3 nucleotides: TGTGCCAGCAGTTATCCGAGGGGGAATGATGAAAAACTGTTTTTT. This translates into CASSYPRGNDEKLFF.

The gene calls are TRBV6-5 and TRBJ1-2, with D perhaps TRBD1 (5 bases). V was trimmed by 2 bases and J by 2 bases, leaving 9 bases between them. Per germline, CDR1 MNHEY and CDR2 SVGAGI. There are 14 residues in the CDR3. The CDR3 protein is CASSYSRVNYGYTF. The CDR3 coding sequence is TGTGCCAGCAGTTACAGCAGGGTAAACTATGGCTACACCTTC.

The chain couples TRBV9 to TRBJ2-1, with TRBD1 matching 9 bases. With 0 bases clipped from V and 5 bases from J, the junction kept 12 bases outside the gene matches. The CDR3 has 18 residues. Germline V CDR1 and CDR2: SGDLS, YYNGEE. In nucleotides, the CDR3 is TGTGCCAGCAGCGTAGGTTACACTCGGGACAGGGTCAACAATGAGCAGTTCTTC. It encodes CASSVGYTRDRVNNEQFF.

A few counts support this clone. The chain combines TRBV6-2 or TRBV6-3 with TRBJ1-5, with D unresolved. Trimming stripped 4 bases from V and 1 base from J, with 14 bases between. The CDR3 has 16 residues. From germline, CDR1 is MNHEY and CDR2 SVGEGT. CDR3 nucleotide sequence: TGTGCCAGCAGTTCAGGACGGGAGAAGAGCAATCAGCCCCAGCATTTT. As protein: CASSSGREKSNQPQHF.

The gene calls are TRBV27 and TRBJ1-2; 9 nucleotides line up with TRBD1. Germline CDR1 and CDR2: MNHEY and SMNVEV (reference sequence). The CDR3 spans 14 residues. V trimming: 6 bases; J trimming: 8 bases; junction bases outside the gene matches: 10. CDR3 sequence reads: CASRGTGGFSGYTF. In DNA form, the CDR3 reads TGTGCCAGCAGGGGAACAGGGGGCTTTAGCGGCTACACCTTC.

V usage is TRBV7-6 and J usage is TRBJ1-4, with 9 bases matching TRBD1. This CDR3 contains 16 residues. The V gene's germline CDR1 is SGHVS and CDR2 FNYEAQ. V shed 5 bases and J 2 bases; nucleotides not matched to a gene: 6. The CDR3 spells CASSPWTGATNEKLFF. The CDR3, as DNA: TGTGCCAGCAGCCCATGGACAGGGGCCACTAATGAAAAACTGTTTTTT. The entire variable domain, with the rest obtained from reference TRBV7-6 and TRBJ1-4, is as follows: GAGVSQSPRYKVTKRGQDVALRCDPISGHVSLYWYRQALGQGPEFLTYFNYEAQQDKSGLPNDRFSAERPEGSISTLTIQRTEQRDSAMYRCASSPWTGATNEKLFFGSGTQLSVL.

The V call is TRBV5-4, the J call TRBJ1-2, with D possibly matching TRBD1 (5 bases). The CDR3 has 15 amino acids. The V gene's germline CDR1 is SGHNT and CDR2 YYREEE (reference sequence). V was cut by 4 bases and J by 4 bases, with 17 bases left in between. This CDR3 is CASSPGLSQGYGYTF. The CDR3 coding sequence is TGTGCCAGCAGCCCGGGACTCTCCCAGGGCTATGGCTACACCTTC.

The CDR3 is CASSSTGGSYNEQFF. CDR3 sequence (DNA): TGTGCCAGCAGCTCTACGGGGGGATCTTACAATGAGCAGTTCTTC. The chain joins TRBV7-9 to TRBJ2-1; 7 bases agree with TRBD2. With V trimmed by 4 bases and J by 4 bases, 7 bases remained unmatched. The CDR3 spans 15 residues. The V gene's germline CDR1 is SEHNR and CDR2 FQNEAQ (reference sequence).

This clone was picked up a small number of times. In DNA form, the CDR3 reads TGTGCCAGCAGCTTAGATGACTCTCGCCGGGAGCTGTTTTTT. It is translated as CASSLDDSRRELFF. The rearrangement uses TRBV11-2 and TRBJ2-2; D unresolved. Per germline, CDR1 SGHAT and CDR2 FQNNGV. The ends were cut back, 0 bases at V and 9 bases at J, with 11 bases in the middle. CDR3 length: 14 amino acids.

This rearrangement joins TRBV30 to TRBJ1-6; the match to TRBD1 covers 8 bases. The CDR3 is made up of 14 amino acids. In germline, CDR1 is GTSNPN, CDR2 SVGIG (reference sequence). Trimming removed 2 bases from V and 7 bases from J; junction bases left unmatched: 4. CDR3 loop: CAWSIGQGNSPLHF. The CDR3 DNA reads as TGTGCCTGGAGTATAGGACAGGGAAATTCACCCCTCCACTTT.

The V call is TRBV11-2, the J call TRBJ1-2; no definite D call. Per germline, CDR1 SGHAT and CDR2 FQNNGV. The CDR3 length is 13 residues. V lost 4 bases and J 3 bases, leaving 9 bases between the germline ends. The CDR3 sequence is CASSYVEDYGYTF. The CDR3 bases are TGTGCCAGCAGCTATGTGGAGGACTATGGCTACACCTTC.

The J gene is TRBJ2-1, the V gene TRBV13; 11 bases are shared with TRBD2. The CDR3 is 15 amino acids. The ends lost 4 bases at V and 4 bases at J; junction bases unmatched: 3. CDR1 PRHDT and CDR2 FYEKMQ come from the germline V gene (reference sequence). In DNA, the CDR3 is TGTGCCAGCAGCTCGGGGACTAGCGGATACAATGAGCAGTTCTTC. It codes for CASSSGTSGYNEQFF.

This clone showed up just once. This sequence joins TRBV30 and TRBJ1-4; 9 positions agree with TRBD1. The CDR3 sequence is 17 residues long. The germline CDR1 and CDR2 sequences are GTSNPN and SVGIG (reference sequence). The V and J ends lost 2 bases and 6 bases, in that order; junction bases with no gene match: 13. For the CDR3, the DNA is TGTGCCTGGAGTCAACCAGCTACCGGGACAGGGTATGAAAAACTGTTTTTT. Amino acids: CAWSQPATGTGYEKLFF.

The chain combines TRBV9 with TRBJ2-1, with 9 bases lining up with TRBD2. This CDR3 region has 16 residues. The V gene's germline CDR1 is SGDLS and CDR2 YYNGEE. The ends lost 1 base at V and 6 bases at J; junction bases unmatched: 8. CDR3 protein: CASSVSGSGGLNEQFF. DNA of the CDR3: TGTGCCAGCAGCGTATCGGGTAGCGGGGGTCTCAATGAGCAGTTCTTC.

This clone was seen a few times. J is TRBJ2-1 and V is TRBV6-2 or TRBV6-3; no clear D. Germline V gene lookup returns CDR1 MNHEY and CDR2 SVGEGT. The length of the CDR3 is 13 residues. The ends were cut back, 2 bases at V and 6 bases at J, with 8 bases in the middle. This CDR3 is CASSYRYPNEQFF. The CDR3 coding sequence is TGTGCCAGCAGTTACCGCTACCCCAATGAGCAGTTCTTC.

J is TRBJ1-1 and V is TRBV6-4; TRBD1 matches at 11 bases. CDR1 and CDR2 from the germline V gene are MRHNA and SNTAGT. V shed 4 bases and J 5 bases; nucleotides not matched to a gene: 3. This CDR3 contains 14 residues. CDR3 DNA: TGTGCCAGCAGTGCCGGGACAGGGGGGACTGAAGCTTTCTTT. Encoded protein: CASSAGTGGTEAFF.

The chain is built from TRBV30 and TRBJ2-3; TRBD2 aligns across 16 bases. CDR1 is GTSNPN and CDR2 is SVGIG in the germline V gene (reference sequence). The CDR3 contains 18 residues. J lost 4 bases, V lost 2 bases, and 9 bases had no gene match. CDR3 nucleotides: TGTGCCTGGAGTTACGGGACTAGCGGGGGGGCCGGTCCAGATACGCAGTATTTT. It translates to CAWSYGTSGGAGPDTQYF.

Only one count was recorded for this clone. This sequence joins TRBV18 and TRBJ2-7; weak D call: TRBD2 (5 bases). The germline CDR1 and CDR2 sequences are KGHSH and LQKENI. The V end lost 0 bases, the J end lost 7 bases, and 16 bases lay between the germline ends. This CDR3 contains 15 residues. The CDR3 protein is CASSPPLQGSGEQYF. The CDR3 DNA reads TGTGCCAGCTCACCACCACTCCAAGGGTCGGGGGAGCAGTACTTC.

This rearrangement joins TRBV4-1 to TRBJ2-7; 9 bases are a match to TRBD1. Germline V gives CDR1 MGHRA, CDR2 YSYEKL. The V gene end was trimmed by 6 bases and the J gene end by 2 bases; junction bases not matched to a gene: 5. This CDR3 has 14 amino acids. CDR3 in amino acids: CASSTGTGTYEQYF. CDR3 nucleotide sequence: TGCGCCAGCAGTACCGGGACAGGGACCTACGAGCAGTACTTC.

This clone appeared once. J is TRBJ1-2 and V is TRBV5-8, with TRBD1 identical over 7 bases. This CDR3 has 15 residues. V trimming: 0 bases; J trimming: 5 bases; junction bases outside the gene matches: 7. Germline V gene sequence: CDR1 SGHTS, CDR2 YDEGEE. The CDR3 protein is CASSLGPGQQYGYTF. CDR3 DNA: TGTGCCAGCAGCTTGGGACCGGGACAGCAATATGGCTACACCTTC.

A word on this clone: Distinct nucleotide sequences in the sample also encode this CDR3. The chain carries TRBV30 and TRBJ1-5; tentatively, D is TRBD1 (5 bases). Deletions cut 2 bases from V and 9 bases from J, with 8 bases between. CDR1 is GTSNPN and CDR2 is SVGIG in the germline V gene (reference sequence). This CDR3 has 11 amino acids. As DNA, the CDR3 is TGTGCCTGGAGTACCGGGGGGCCCCAGCATTTT. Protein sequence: CAWSTGGPQHF. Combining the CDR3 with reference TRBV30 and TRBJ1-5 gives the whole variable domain SQTIHQWPATLVQPVGSPLSLECTVEGTSNPNLYWYRQAAGRGLQLLFYSVGIGQISSEVPQNLSASRPQDRQFILSSKKLLLSDSGFYLCAWSTGGPQHFGDGTRLSIL.